Described below is a single T cell receptor beta chain sequence and its context. Its antigen remains unknown. Before the COVID-19 pandemic, during about 2010-2018, CD4+ T cells were taken from unexposed donors. The cells were cultured for approximately ten days before CD4+ T cells were isolated. Cells permitting, SARS-CoV-2 S/N and four cold-coronavirus spikes were tested on unexposed-donor CD4+ T cells. This sample was included in a study of CD4 T cells in relation to SARS-CoV-2 and coronaviruses. General study points: Pre-pandemic and post-infection samples never came from the same donor.

V lost 6 bases to trimming and J lost 6 bases, with 21 bases between them. The CDR3 has 15 residues. In germline, CDR1 is MNHEY, CDR2 SMNVEV (reference sequence). The data were produced by immunoSEQ multiplex PCR, yet TCRdb's version contains in-frame clones alone and is incomplete. Here the sample spans about 22,000 clones, roughly 80% being singletons. The chain is built from TRBV27 and TRBJ2-7, with unresolved D. The clonotype was recovered from a human donor in good health. The sample was CD4+ T cells from PBMCs, cultured in vitro. CDR3 sequence reads: CASRWSPILGAEQYF. The CDR3 bases are TGTGCCAGCAGGTGGAGCCCGATTCTAGGAGCCGAGCAGTACTTC.